These T cell receptor beta chains were read from a single sample in a study of OX40 agonist ivuxolimab in advanced cancers. TCRdb's copy holds only in-frame clones and misses some; the assay was immunoSEQ multiplex PCR. The sample yields under 40,000 clones, 80% seen once. This material consisted of CD4+ or CD8+ T cells sorted from blood, taken in a trial of the OX40 agonist ivuxolimab. The receptor source for this set is an adult with an advanced solid tumor such as melanoma, head and neck, liver or kidney cancer. Both conserved end residues are part of each CDR3.

j_call v_call cdr3_aa
TRBJ2-6 TRBV30 CAWRRGWTSGANVLTF
TRBJ2-7 TRBV11-2 CASSLQSVRGDEQYF
TRBJ1-4 TRBV14 CASSVGGNEKLFF
TRBJ2-2 TRBV6-6 CASSYFNPGELFF
TRBJ1-3 TRBV19 CASGTVNSGNTIYF
TRBJ1-6 TRBV28 CASSLVGRVNSPLHF
TRBJ2-7 TRBV15 CAISQGDEQYF
TRBJ2-1 TRBV11-2 CASSLDRREQFF
TRBJ2-5 TRBV2 CASSKRGETQYF
TRBJ2-7 TRBV18 CASSPPRRGNSYEQYF
TRBJ1-5 TRBV27 CASSLRQGSNQPQHF
TRBJ1-3 TRBV28 CASSYDGGSGNTIYF
TRBJ2-7 TRBV6-1 CASRDRVSYEQYF
TRBJ2-1 TRBV4-1 CASSQDRGDPYNEQFF
TRBJ1-6 TRBV7-9 CASSLAQAGGNSPLHF
TRBJ1-1 TRBV4-1 CASSQEGRLTEAFF
TRBJ2-1 TRBV11-2 CASSFRGLLYNEQFF
TRBJ2-5 TRBV2 CASRSSGSFRETQYF
TRBJ1-2 TRBV2 CASSPGRGYTF
TRBJ1-1 TRBV5-4 CASSLRTGGNTEAFF
TRBJ2-3 TRBV29-1 CSVQTGPQADTQYF
TRBJ2-2 TRBV5-6 CASSRSGSYTGELFF
TRBJ1-6 TRBV28 CASRLDAGTENSPLHF
TRBJ2-5 TRBV9 CASSVAPTGTIETQYF
TRBJ2-3 TRBV9 CASSRVGGTDTQYF
TRBJ2-2 TRBV14 CASSQGRNTGELFF
TRBJ1-1 TRBV19 CASSIRSRAAFF
TRBJ2-7 TRBV18 CASSPTGWDEQYF
TRBJ1-2 TRBV27 CASSLQGDYGYTF
TRBJ2-5 TRBV19 CASSIGGYQETQYF
TRBJ1-5 TRBV19 CASRGQGRGNQPQHF
TRBJ1-2 TRBV6-5 CASSTGQGVGYTF
TRBJ1-2 TRBV7-9 CASSLDGDYGYTF